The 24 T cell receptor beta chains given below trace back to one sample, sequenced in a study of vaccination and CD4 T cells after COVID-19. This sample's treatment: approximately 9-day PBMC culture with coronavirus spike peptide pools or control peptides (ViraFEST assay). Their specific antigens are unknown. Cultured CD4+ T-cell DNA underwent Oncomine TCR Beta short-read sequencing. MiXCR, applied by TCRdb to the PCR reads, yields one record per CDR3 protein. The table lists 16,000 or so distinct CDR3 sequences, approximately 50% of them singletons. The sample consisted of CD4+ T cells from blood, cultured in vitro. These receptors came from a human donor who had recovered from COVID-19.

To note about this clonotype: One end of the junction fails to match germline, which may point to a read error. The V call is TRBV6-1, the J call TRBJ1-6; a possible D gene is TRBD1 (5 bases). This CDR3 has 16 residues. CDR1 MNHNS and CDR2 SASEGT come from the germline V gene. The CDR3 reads CASRLETGNGGSLLHF. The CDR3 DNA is TGTGCCAGCAGATTAGAAACAGGAAACGGAGGTTCACTCCTCCACTTT.

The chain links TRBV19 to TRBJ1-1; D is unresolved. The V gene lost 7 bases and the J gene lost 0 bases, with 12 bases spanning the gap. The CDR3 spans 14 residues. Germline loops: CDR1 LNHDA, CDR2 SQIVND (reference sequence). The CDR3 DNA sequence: TGTGCCAGTACCTTGGACGGCCTGAACACTGAAGCTTTCTTT. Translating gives CASTLDGLNTEAFF.

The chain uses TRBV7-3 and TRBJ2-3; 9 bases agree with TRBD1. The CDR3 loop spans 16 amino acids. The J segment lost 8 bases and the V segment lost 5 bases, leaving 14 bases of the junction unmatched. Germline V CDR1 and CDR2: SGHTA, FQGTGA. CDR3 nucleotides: TGTGCCAGCAGCCAAACGCTGGGACAGGGCCCTATTACGCAGTATTTT. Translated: CASSQTLGQGPITQYF.

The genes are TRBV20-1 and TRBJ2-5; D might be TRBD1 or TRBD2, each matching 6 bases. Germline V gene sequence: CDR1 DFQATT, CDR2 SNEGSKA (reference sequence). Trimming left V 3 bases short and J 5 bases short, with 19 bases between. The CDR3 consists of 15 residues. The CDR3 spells CSARRSIGGGETQYF. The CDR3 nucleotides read TGCAGTGCTAGGAGGTCGATCGGAGGGGGGGAGACCCAGTACTTC.

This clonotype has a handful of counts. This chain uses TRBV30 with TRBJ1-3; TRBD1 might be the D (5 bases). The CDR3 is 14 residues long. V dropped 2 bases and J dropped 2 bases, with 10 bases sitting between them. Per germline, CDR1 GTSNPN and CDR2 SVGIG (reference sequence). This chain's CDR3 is CAWSRRGAGNTIYF. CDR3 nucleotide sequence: TGTGCCTGGAGTCGGAGGGGAGCTGGAAACACCATATATTTT.

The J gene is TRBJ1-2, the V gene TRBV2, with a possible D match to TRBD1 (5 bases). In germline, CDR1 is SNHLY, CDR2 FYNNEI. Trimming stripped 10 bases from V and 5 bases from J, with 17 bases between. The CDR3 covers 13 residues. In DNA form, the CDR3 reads TGTGCCAACGGAAAGGGACTTAAGTATGGCTACACCTTC. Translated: CANGKGLKYGYTF.

The CDR3 nucleotides are TGTGCCAGCAGCCAGGGACTAGCGGGAGGTCCCCAGAGGGGTACGCAGTATTTT. Protein product: CASSQGLAGGPQRGTQYF. The J gene is TRBJ2-3, the V gene TRBV6-1; 15 nucleotides match TRBD2. With 6 bases clipped from V and 8 bases from J, the junction kept 15 bases outside the gene matches. This CDR3 region has 18 residues. Germline V lookup: CDR1 MNHNS, CDR2 SASEGT.

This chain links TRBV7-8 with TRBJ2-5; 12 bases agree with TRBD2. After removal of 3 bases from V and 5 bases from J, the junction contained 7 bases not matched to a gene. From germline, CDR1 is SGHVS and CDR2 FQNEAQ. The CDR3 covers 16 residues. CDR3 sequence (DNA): TGTGCCAGCAGCTTTCTAGCGGGAGGGCCCTGGGAGACCCAGTACTTC. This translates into CASSFLAGGPWETQYF.

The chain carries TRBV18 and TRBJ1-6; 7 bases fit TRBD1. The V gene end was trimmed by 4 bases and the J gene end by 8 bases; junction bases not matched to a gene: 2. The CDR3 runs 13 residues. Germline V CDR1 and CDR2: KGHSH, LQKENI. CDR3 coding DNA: TGTGCCAGCTCACGGCAGGGGGATTCACCCCTCCACTTT. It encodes CASSRQGDSPLHF.

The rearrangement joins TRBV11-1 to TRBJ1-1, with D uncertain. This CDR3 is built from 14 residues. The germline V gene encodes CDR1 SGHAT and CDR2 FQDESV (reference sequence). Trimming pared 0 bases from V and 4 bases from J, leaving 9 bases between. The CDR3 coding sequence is TGTGCCAGCAGCTTAGCGCGAGCAGTCACTGAAGCTTTCTTT. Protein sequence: CASSLARAVTEAFF.

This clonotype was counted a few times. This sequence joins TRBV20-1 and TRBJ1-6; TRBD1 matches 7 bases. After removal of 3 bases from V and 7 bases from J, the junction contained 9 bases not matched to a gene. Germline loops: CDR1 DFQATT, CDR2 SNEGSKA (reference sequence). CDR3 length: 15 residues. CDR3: CSARRGGALNSPLHF. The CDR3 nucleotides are TGCAGTGCTAGGAGAGGGGGCGCGCTCAATTCACCCCTCCACTTT.

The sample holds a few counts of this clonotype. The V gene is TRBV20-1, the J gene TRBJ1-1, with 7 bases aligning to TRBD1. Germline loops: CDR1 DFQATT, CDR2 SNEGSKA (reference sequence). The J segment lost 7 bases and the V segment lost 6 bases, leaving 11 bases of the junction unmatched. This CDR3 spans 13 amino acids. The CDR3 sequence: CSAKEGARIEAFF. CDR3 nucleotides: TGCAGTGCGAAGGAGGGGGCGCGGATTGAAGCTTTCTTT.

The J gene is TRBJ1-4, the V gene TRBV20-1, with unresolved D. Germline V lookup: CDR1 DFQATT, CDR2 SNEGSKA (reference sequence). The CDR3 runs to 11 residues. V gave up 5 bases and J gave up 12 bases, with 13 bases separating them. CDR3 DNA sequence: TGCAGTGCTGGGAGCGGATTGGAACTGTTTTTT. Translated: CSAGSGLELFF.

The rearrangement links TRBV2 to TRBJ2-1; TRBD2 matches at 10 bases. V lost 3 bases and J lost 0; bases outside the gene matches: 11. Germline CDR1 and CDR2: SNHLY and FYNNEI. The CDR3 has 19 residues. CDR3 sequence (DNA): TGTGCCAGCAGTGATGGGACTAGCGTGGCTGGGGCCTCCTACAATGAGCAGTTCTTC. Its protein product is CASSDGTSVAGASYNEQFF.

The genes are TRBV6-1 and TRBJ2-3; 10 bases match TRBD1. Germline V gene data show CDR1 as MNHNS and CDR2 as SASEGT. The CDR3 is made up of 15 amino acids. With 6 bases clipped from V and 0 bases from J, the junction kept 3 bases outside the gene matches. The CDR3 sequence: CASRPGQGSTDTQYF. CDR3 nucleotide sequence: TGTGCCAGCAGACCGGGACAGGGGAGCACAGATACGCAGTATTTT.

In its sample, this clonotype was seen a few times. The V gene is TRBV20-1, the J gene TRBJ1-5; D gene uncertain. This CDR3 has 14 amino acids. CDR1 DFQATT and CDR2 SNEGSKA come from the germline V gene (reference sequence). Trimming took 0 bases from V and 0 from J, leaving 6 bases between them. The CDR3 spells CSARDFYSNQPQHF. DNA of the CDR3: TGCAGTGCTAGAGATTTTTATAGCAATCAGCCCCAGCATTTT.

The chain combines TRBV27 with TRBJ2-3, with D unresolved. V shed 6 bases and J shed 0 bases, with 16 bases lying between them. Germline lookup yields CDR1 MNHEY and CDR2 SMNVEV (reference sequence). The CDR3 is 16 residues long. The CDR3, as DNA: TGTGCCAGCAGAAGCCGCGCGTCCGGAAGCACAGATACGCAGTATTTT. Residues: CASRSRASGSTDTQYF.

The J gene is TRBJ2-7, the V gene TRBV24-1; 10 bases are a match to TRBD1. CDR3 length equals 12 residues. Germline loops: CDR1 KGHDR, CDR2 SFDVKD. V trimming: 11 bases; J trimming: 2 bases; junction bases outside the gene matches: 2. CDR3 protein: CAMGTGAYEQYF. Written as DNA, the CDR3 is TGTGCCATGGGGACAGGGGCCTACGAGCAGTACTTC.

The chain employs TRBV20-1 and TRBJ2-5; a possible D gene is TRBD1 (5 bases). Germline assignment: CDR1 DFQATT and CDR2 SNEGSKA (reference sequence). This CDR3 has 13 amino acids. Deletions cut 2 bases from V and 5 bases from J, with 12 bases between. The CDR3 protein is CSARRQPRETQYF. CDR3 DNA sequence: TGCAGTGCTAGAAGACAGCCTAGGGAGACCCAGTACTTC.

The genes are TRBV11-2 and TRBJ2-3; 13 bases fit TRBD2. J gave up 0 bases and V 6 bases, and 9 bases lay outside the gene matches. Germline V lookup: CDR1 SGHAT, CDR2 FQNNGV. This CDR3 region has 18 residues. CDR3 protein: CASSLTGTSGTSTDTQYF. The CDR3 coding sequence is TGTGCCAGCAGTCTAACCGGGACTAGCGGGACTAGCACAGATACGCAGTATTTT.

Here the CDR3 DNA reads TGTGCCAGCCGACAGGTGGAGGGCGGGGAGCTGTTTTTT. Translated: CASRQVEGGELFF. The chain joins TRBV7-3 to TRBJ2-2, with D possibly being TRBD1 or TRBD2 (6 bases each). With 8 bases removed from V and 7 bases from J, the gap between germline ends came to 14 bases. The V gene's germline CDR1 is SGHTA and CDR2 FQGTGA. CDR3 length: 13 residues.

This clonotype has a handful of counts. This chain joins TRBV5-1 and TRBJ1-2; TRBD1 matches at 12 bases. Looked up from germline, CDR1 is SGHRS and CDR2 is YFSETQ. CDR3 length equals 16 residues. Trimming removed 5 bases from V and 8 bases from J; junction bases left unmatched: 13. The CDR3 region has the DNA TGCGCCAGCAGTTTTGGGACAGGGGGCTCTTATGAAGGCTACACCTTC. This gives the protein CASSFGTGGSYEGYTF. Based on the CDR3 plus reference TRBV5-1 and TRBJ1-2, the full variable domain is KAGVTQTPRYLIKTRGQQVTLSCSPISGHRSVSWYQQTPGQGLQFLFEYFSETQRNKGNFPGRFSGRQFSNSRSEMNVSTLELGDSALYLCASSFGTGGSYEGYTFGSGTRLTVV.

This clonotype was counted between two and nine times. The CDR3 spells CASSPSGGVTEAFF. Here the CDR3 DNA reads TGTGCCAGCAGTCCCTCGGGGGGCGTCACTGAAGCTTTCTTT. V and J are TRBV7-2 and TRBJ1-1; TRBD1 is a possible D gene (6 bases). The CDR3 totals 14 residues. V dropped 6 bases and J dropped 4 bases, with 15 bases sitting between them. The germline gives CDR1 SGHTA, CDR2 FQGNSA. Looking up the rest from reference TRBV7-2 and TRBJ1-1 gives the full variable domain: GAGVSQSPSNKVTEKGKDVELRCDPISGHTALYWYRQSLGQGLEFLIYFQGNSAPDKSGLPSDRFSAERTGGSVSTLTIQRTQQEDSAVYLCASSPSGGVTEAFFGQGTRLTVV.

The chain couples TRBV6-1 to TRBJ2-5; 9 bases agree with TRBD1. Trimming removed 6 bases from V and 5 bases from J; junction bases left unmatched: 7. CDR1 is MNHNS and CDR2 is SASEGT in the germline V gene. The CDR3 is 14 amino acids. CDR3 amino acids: CASRKQGAGETQYF. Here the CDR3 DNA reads TGTGCCAGCAGAAAACAGGGGGCGGGCGAGACCCAGTACTTC.